This T cell receptor (beta chain) appears in the sequencing data of a study of cytomegalovirus exposure and HLA in healthy donors. Study conclusions and caveats: Productive rates of about 87% or about 30% were seen for most TCR beta V segments in an earlier analysis. There was a cluster of highly shared sequence variants that was likely a sequencing artifact.

Germline V gene data show CDR1 as MNHNS and CDR2 as SASEGT. The CDR3 is made up of 11 amino acids. V was shortened by 4 bases and J by 7 bases, with 8 bases between the two germline ends. A word on this clone: The antigen is not known.

In the PCR, 60 Vbeta and 13 Jbeta primers were used. Sequencing was performed with immunoSEQ multiplex PCR; in TCRdb, only in-frame clones are kept and a portion is missing. The table records under 250,000 clones, 70% to 85% of them present only once. The V call is TRBV6-1, the J call TRBJ2-7; D perhaps matches TRBD2 (6 bases). Sequenced input: PBMCs. This clonotype was obtained from a male donor in good health and CMV-seronegative. CDR3 amino acids: CASSVSGEQYF. The DNA of the CDR3 is TGTGCCAGCAGTGTCAGCGGGGAGCAGTACTTC.